This TCR beta chain was sequenced for a study of human T cells and chemical hapten exposure. TCRdb redid the calling of the RACE reads with MiXCR, one entry per CDR3 protein. The sample has under 75,000 distinct CDR3 sequences, over 8.5% seen once; the top ten hold roughly 1.5%. Noted time point: patch test 3, about 24 weeks after DPC sensitization. Treatment of the sample: therapeutic diphenylcyclopropenone sensitization with weekly scalp DPC. Trimming removed 0 bases at V and 4 bases at J, with 10 bases between. The length of the CDR3 is 15 residues. Germline-derived CDR1 and CDR2 are SGHRS and YFSETQ.

The receptor comes from a woman in her fifties or sixties with alopecia areata. Some clones in this sample may be carry-over from other donors' samples. The source was whole blood, collected in connection with sensitization to the hapten diphenylcyclopropenone (DPC). This sequence joins TRBV5-1 and TRBJ1-4, with D possibly TRBD1 on 5 matching bases. The CDR3 coding sequence is TGCGCCAGCAGCTTGGCCGGGACCGGTAATGAAAAACTGTTTTTT. Encoded protein: CASSLAGTGNEKLFF.